This TCR beta chain was retrieved from a study of chemoradiotherapy in HPV16-positive cancers. General study findings and limits: Candidate HPV-specific clones and E7-related TCR motifs grew in tumor during treatment. For HPV16-positive patients, expanding HPV-responsive T cells associated with longer recurrence-free survival. The functional HPV-specific definition rests on just two HPV16-positive patients.

This CDR3 region has 13 residues. The V end was cut by 6 bases, the J end by 8 bases, with 16 bases between. Germline-derived CDR1 and CDR2 are MDHEN and SYDVKM. Clones were read by immunoSEQ multiplex PCR, and TCRdb kept only the in-frame ones, dropping some. Among around 11,000 clones listed, about 68% were seen once. A remark on this clone: Its specificity is unknown.

Repeated repertoire sampling spanned the course of chemoradiotherapy. The sequence was obtained from a human donor with HPV-associated anogenital cancer. This specimen was collected from a patient who underwent chemoradiotherapy. V and J are TRBV28 and TRBJ1-2; TRBD1 might be the D (5 bases). This CDR3 reads CASRGGAAEGYTF. CDR3 in DNA: TGTGCCAGCAGGGGAGGGGCCGCGGAGGGCTACACCTTC.